These 10 T cell receptor beta chains originate from one sample sequenced in a study of CD8+ T cells in alopecia areata. Extracted RNA was reverse transcribed into cDNA, the sequencing template. Assay used: immunoSEQ multiplex PCR; TCRdb lists only in-frame clones, some missing. The table has about 8,900 clones, over 50% seen once. Patients with alopecia areata provided lesional scalp punch biopsies as well as peripheral blood. The specimen sequenced was skin. The receptor set was obtained from a human donor with alopecia areata.

The chain joins TRBV5-8 to TRBJ2-3, with D perhaps matching TRBD2 (5 bases). Germline CDR1 reads SGHTS; CDR2 reads YDEGEE. This CDR3 region has 13 residues. V lost 2 bases and J 8 bases, leaving 12 bases between the germline ends. The CDR3 DNA reads as TGTGCCAGCAGCTTCGTGGGAGCGAGTACGCAGTATTTT. This encodes CASSFVGASTQYF.

There are a few counts of this clone. The chain links TRBV4-3 to TRBJ2-5, with D possibly being TRBD1 or TRBD2 (5 bases each). Trimming shortened V by 0 bases and J by 3 bases, and 8 bases separated the two germline ends. The CDR3 is made up of 14 amino acids. CDR1 is LGHNA, CDR2 YSLEER, per germline. This chain's CDR3 is CASSQDVGEETQYF. CDR3 sequence (DNA): TGCGCCAGCAGCCAAGATGTGGGGGAAGAGACCCAGTACTTC.

This clone was seen a few times. The chain combines TRBV7-3 with TRBJ2-7; 7 bases map to TRBD1. CDR3 size: 13 residues. J lost 1 base, V lost 4 bases, and 1 base had no gene match. Germline loops: CDR1 SGHTA, CDR2 FQGTGA. The CDR3 loop reads CASSWGQSYEQYF. As DNA, the CDR3 is TGTGCCAGCAGCTGGGGACAGTCCTACGAGCAGTACTTC.

The rearrangement joins TRBV11-3 to TRBJ2-7, with D possibly matching TRBD1 (5 bases). Per germline, CDR1 SGHNT and CDR2 YENEEA. This CDR3 is built from 13 residues. The germline V and J ends were trimmed by 7 bases and 5 bases, with 15 bases remaining between them. The CDR3 DNA reads TGTGCCAGCACAGATTGGCAGGGTGACGAGCAGTACTTC. Encoded protein: CASTDWQGDEQYF. The full variable domain, in which reference TRBV11-3 and TRBJ2-7 provide the parts outside the CDR3, is EAGVVQSPRYKIIEKKQPVAFWCNPISGHNTLYWYLQNLGQGPELLIRYENEEAVDDSQLPKDRFSAERLKGVDSTLKIQPAELGDSAVYLCASTDWQGDEQYFGPGTRLTVT.

The chain uses TRBV7-6 and TRBJ2-1; 11 bases map to TRBD1. Germline V CDR1 and CDR2: SGHVS, FNYEAQ. The CDR3 sequence is 16 residues long. V shed 5 bases, J shed 5 bases, and the junction held 8 bases outside the gene matches. Here the CDR3 DNA reads TGTGCCAGCAGCCCCTGGGGACAGGGGGTCAACAATGAGCAGTTCTTC. Residues: CASSPWGQGVNNEQFF.

This clone was seen once. The chain is built from TRBV9 and TRBJ1-1; D is unresolved. The CDR3 length is 14 residues. Germline V gene sequence: CDR1 SGDLS, CDR2 YYNGEE. Between the trimmed V and J ends, which lost 7 bases and 5 bases, there was a span of 18 bases. The CDR3 region has the DNA TGTGCCAGCTCTCCAGGAGGGTCTGGAACTGAAGCTTTCTTT. Residues: CASSPGGSGTEAFF.

CDR3 sequence: CASSNGGGTEAFF. CDR3 sequence (DNA): TGCGCCAGCAGCAATGGAGGGGGCACTGAAGCTTTCTTT. The chain recombines TRBV5-1 with TRBJ1-1; a possible D gene is TRBD1 (6 bases). The CDR3 covers 13 residues. Germline V lookup: CDR1 SGHRS, CDR2 YFSETQ. V lost 4 bases and J lost 4, with 11 bases in between.

The J gene is TRBJ2-3, the V gene TRBV9; a weak D match, TRBD2 (6 bases). Trimming removed 0 bases from V and 0 bases from J, with 14 bases in between. Germline-derived CDR1 and CDR2 are SGDLS and YYNGEE. This CDR3 is built from 17 residues. CDR3 coding DNA: TGTGCCAGCAGCGTAGGGGGAACTAGCAGTAGCACAGATACGCAGTATTTT. This encodes CASSVGGTSSSTDTQYF.

The chain recombines TRBV14 with TRBJ2-7, with 12 bases that match TRBD2. Germline CDR1 is SGHDN and CDR2 is FVKESK. With 4 bases clipped from V and 3 bases from J, the junction kept 13 bases outside the gene matches. The CDR3 has 18 amino acids. CDR3: CASSRAGRTSGKDYEQYF. Written as DNA, the CDR3 is TGTGCCAGCAGCCGGGCGGGAAGGACTAGCGGGAAGGACTACGAGCAGTACTTC.

This clone was seen a few times. The chain has TRBV7-6 and TRBJ2-1; D is possibly TRBD1 or TRBD2 (5 bases each). V was clipped by 0 bases and J by 2 bases, with 11 bases between them. CDR3 length: 16 residues. The germline gives CDR1 SGHVS, CDR2 FNYEAQ. The CDR3 loop reads CASSLAGPTTYNEQFF. The DNA for the CDR3 is TGTGCCAGCAGCTTAGCGGGACCAACTACCTACAATGAGCAGTTCTTC.